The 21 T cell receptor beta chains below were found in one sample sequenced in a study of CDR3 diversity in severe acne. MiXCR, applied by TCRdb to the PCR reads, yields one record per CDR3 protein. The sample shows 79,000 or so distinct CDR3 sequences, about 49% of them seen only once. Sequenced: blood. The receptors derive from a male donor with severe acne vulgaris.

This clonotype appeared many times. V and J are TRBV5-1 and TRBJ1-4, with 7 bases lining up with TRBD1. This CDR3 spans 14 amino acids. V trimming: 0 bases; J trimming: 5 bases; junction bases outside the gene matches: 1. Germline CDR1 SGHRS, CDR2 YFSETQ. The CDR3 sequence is CASSLGDSNEKLFF. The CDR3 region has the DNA TGCGCCAGCAGCTTGGGGGACAGCAATGAAAAACTGTTTTTT.

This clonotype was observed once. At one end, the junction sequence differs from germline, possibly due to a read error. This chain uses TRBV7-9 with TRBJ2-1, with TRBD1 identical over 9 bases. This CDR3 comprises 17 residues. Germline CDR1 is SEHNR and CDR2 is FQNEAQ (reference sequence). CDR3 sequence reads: CASCSPRAGQGSNQQFF. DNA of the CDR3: TGTGCCAGCTGCTCTCCAAGGGCGGGACAGGGTAGCAATCAGCAGTTCTTC.

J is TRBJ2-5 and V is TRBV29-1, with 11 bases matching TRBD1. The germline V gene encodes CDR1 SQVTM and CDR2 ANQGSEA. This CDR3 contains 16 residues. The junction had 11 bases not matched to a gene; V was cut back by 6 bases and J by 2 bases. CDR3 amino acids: CSVLGQGVLPQETQYF. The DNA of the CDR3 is TGCAGCGTCCTGGGACAGGGGGTCCTCCCTCAAGAGACCCAGTACTTC.

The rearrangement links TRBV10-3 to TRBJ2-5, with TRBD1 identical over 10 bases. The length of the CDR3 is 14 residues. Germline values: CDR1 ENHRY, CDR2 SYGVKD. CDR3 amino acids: CTASGTGVTETQYF. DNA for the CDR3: TGTACCGCGTCCGGGACAGGGGTCACAGAGACCCAGTACTTC.

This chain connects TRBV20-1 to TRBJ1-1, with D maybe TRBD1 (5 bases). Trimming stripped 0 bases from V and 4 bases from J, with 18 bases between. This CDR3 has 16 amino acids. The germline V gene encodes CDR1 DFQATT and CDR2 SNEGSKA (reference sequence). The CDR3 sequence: CSARDWGAKESTEAFF. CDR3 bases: TGCAGTGCTAGAGATTGGGGCGCGAAGGAGAGCACTGAAGCTTTCTTT.

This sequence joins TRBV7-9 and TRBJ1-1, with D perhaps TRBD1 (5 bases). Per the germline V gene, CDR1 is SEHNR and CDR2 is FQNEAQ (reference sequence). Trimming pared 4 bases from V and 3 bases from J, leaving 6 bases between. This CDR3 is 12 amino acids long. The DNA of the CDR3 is TGTGCCAGCAGCTCAGGGTACACTGAAGCTTTCTTT. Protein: CASSSGYTEAFF.

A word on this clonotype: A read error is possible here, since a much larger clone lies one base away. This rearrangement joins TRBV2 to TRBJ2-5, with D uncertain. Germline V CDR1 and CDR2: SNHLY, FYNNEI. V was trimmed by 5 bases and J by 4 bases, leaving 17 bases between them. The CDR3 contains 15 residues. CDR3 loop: CASSRRSGVRETQYF. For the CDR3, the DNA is TGTGCCAGCAGTCGGAGATCTGGGGTTCGAGAGACCCAGTACTTC.

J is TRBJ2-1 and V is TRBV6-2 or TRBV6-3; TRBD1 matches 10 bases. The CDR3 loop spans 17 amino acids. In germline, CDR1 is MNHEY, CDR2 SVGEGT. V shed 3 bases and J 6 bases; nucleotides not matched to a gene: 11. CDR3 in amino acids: CASSYNLRDRGGNEQFF. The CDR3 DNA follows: TGTGCCAGCAGTTATAATCTCCGGGACAGGGGTGGCAATGAGCAGTTCTTC.

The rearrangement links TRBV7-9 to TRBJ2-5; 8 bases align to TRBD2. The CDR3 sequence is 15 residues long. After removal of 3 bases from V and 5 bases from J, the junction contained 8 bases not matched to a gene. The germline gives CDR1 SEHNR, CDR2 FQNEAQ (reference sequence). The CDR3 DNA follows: TGTGCCAGCAGCTTTATAGGAACTAGCGGTGAGACCCAGTACTTC. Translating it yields CASSFIGTSGETQYF. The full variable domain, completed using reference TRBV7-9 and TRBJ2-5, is DTGVSQNPRHKITKRGQNVTFRCDPISEHNRLYWYRQTLGQGPEFLTYFQNEAQLEKSRLLSDRFSAERPKGSFSTLEIQRTEQGDSAMYLCASSFIGTSGETQYFGPGTRLLVL.

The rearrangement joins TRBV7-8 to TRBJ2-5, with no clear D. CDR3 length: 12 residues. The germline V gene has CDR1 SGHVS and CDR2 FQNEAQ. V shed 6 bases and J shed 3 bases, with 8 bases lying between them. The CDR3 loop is CASRDIEETQYF. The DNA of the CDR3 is TGTGCCAGCAGGGATATAGAAGAGACCCAGTACTTC. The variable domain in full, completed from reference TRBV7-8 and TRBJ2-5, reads GAGVSQSPRYKVAKRGQDVALRCDPISGHVSLFWYQQALGQGPEFLTYFQNEAQLDKSGLPSDRFFAERPEGSVSTLKIQRTQQEDSAVYLCASRDIEETQYFGPGTRLLVL.

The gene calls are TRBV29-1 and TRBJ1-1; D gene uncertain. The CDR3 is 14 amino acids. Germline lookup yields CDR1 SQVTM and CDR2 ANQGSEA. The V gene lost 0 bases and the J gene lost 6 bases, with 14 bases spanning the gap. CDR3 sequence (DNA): TGCAGCGTTGAAGATTCAGCCCCCCGTTCTGAAGCTTTCTTT. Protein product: CSVEDSAPRSEAFF. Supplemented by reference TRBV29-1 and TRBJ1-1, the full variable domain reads SAVISQKPSRDICQRGTSLTIQCQVDSQVTMMFWYRQQPGQSLTLIATANQGSEATYESGFVIDKFPISRPNLTFSTLTVSNMSPEDSSIYLCSVEDSAPRSEAFFGQGTRLTVV.

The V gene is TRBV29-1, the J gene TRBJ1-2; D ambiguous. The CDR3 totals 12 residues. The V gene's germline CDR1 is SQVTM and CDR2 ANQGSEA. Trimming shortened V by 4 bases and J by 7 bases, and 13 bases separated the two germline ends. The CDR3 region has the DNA TGCAGCGTTGCTAGGGATCCAGGTGGCTACACCTTC. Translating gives CSVARDPGGYTF.

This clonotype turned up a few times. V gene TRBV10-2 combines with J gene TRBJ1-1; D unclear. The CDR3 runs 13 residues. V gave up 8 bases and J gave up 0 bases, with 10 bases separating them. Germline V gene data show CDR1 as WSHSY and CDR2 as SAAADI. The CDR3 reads CASDGSMNTEAFF. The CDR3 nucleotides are TGCGCCAGCGACGGCTCTATGAACACTGAAGCTTTCTTT.

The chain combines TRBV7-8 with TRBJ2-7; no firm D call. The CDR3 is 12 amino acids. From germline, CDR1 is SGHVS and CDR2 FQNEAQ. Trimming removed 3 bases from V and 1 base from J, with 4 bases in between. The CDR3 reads CASSFISYEQYF. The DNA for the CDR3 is TGTGCCAGCAGCTTTATTTCCTACGAGCAGTACTTC. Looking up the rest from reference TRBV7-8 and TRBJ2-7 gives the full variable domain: GAGVSQSPRYKVAKRGQDVALRCDPISGHVSLFWYQQALGQGPEFLTYFQNEAQLDKSGLPSDRFFAERPEGSVSTLKIQRTQQEDSAVYLCASSFISYEQYFGPGTRLTVT.

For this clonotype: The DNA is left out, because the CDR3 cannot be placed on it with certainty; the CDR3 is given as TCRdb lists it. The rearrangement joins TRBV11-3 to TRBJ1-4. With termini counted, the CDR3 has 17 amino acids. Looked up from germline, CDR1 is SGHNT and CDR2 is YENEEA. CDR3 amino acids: CASIYLCSVWDYEKLFF.

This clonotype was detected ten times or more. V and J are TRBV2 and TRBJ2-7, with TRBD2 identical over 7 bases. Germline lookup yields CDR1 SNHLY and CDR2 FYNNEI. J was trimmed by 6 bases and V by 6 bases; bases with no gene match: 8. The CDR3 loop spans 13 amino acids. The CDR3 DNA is TGTGCCAGCAGCGCGGGAGTAGTCACCGAGCAGTACTTC. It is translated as CASSAGVVTEQYF. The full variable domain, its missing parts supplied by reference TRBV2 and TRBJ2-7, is EPEVTQTPSHQVTQMGQEVILRCVPISNHLYFYWYRQILGQKVEFLVSFYNNEISEKSEIFDDQFSVERPDGSNFTLKIRSTKLEDSAMYFCASSAGVVTEQYFGPGTRLTVT.

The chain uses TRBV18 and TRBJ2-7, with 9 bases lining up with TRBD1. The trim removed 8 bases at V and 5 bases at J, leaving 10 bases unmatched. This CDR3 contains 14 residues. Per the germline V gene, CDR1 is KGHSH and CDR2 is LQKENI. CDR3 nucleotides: TGTGCCAGCCCCCCCGGGACAGGGAGTCACGAGCAGTACTTC. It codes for CASPPGTGSHEQYF.

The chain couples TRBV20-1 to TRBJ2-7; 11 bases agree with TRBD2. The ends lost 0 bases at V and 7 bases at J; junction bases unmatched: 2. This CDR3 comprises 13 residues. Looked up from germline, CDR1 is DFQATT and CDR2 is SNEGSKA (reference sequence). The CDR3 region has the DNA TGCAGTGCTAGAGACGGGACTAGCGGAGAGCAGTACTTC. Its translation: CSARDGTSGEQYF.

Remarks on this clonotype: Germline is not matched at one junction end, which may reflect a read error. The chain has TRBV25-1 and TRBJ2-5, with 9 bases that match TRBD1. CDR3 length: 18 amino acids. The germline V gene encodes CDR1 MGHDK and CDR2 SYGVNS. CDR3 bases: TGTGCCAGCAGTGACCGGGACAGGGCGAAGAAAATCCAAGAGACCCATTACTTC. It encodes CASSDRDRAKKIQETHYF.

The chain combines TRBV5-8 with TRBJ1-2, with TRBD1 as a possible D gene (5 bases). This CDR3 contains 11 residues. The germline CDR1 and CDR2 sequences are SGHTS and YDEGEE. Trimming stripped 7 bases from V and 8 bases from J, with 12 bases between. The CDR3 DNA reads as TGTGCCAGCGCCGAGGGGCGAGGCTACACCTTC. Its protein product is CASAEGRGYTF. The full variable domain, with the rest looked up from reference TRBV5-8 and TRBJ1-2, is EAGVTQSPTHLIKTRGQQATLRCSPISGHTSVYWYQQALGLGLQFLLWYDEGEERNRGNFPPRFSGRQFPNYSSELNVNALELEDSALYLCASAEGRGYTFGSGTRLTVV.

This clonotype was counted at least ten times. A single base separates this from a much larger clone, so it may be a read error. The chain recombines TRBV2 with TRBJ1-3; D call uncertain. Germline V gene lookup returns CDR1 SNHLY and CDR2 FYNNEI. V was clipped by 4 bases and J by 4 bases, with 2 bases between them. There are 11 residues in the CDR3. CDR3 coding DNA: TGTGCCAGCAGTGCAGGAAACACCATATATTTT. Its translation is CASSAGNTIYF.